What follows describes a single T cell receptor (beta chain). Its antigen target is currently unknown. Base qualities are missing; no much larger clone stands one base away. The cysteine opens and the phenylalanine closes a CDR3 of 19 amino acids. The retained sequence is limited to the CDR3, 57 bases, with the frame set at the first base. Reading the germline V gene gives CDR1 SGHNT and CDR2 YENEEA. V lost 3 bases and J lost 5 bases; the stretch between them is 28 bases long. This sample is part of a study of shared clonotypes between healthy human individuals (TCRdb year 2020). Some background on the complete study: The cohort comprised two women and a few men aged 18 to 49 years. Different laboratories and diverse techniques were used to prepare libraries and sequence TCR repertoires, to increase sequencing depth and limit assay-specific biases. The study deeply sequenced blood TCR repertoires of about 5 healthy adults to estimate repertoire size and the extent of clonotype sharing between individuals. Leukapheresis yielded between about 0.8 and 9.5 billion PBMCs per donor. For each donor, three plates each were used for CD4 naive and CD4 memory, two plates were used for CD8 naive, and one plate was used for CD8 memory. The paper as a whole reports these results and caveats: Estimated clonotype richness was generally larger for naive than for memory subsets. Higher generation probabilities were observed for clonotypes shared by all four sorted-subset donors than for non-shared clonotypes. The genetic and exposure-history diversity represented was limited by the small number of donors. Across four donors, approximately 5% of naive CD4, roughly 3.4% of naive CD8, 2.3% of memory CD4, and about 0.4% of memory CD8 clonotypes were shared. Incomplete sequencing was indicated by rarefaction of sorted-subset datasets, despite the large sequencing depth. Sampling was restricted to blood, and TCR repertoires in tissues likely differ from the TCR repertoires found in blood. Pairwise subsampling led to the expectation that sequencing depth would affect the degree of clonotype sharing among donors.

The donors were healthy, HIV-negative adults who had no recently reported acute infections or vaccinations. Every donor was a Caucasian adult residing in Nashville, Tennessee, USA. CD4+ T cells were enriched through magnetic negative selection, after which naive cells were positively selected on CD45RA and the remaining negative fraction served as the memory subset. Blood was obtained by leukapheresis, after which PBMCs were separated by Ficoll-Histopaque density gradient centrifugation and cryopreserved in liquid nitrogen vapor phase. Analytical flow cytometry was used to check the purity and quantity of every magnetically sorted T cell population. Each sorted fraction had its genomic DNA isolated and then quantified by UV absorbance on a Nanodrop 2000c. Using the deep immunoSEQ assay, multiplex PCR amplified TCR CDR3 regions from genomic DNA. Extracted genomic DNA from each cell subset was distributed evenly across all wells of several immunoSEQ 96-well plates, and each plate was treated as a replicate. For sorted subsets, each replicate PCR was loaded with 200 ng genomic DNA, equivalent to 25,000 to 30,000 T cell genomes. Purified libraries were quantified with a Qubit 3.0 fluorometer, sized on a Bioanalyzer 2100, and re-quantified with the KAPA Library Quantification kit. Every immunoSEQ 96-well plate was sequenced on a separate single-read 150-cycle Illumina NextSeq 550 flow cell. The authors processed their data as follows. The immunoSEQ output contained only junctional sequences without quality scores, so filtering could not match that applied to full-length reads. To assign V/J genes and CDR3, sequences were annotated against IMGT germline references using PyIR, a Python wrapper for IgBLAST v1.9. Reads were filtered out if the reads had weak V/J assignments (E-value above 1e-6), no CDR3, stop codons, out-of-frame junctions, or ambiguous translated residues. V3J clonotypes were defined by identical inferred V gene, J gene, and CDR3 amino acid sequence. Percentage overlap between repertoires was computed as shared unique clonotypes divided by the size of the smaller repertoire. Repertoire richness was assessed with RTK rarefaction, the Chao1 estimator, and Recon v2.1 estimates of unobserved clonotypes. Generation probabilities were computed with OLGA for all TCRbeta clonotypes obtained by the gDNA method from several donors. TCRdb's version of the immuneACCESS table is confined to in-frame rearrangements and falls short of the full clone set. An unresolved V gene accounts for under half of the shortfall where checked; the remainder is of unknown origin. The V and J calls and clone size are taken from that table; D and trimming were inferred from the DNA. This sample comprises under 2,500,000 clones, around 95% of them detected only once. Of the sample, around 0.13% is held by the ten largest clones.

The chain couples TRBV11-3 to TRBJ1-1; possibly the D gene is TRBD1, per 6 matching bases. Sequencing was carried out using naive CD4+ T cells sorted from blood. This sample's cell subset or site label indicates: CD45RA+ positively selected. This receptor was identified in a man between 18 and 29 years old in good health. The CDR3 has the sequence CASSFKIRPPEGVVTEAFF. The DNA sequence is as follows: TGTGCCAGCAGCTTTAAGATCCGACCCCCCGAGGGGGTCGTTACTGAAGCTTTCTTT.